This is a list of T cell receptor beta chains from one sample in a study of long-term antiretroviral therapy in people with HIV. TCRdb's table, derived via immunoSEQ multiplex PCR, lists solely in-frame clones and lacks some. Of 30,000 or so clones listed, around 97% were seen once; the top ten hold approximately 2%. This specimen was unsorted PBMCs, taken 7.6 years after starting antiretroviral therapy. The receptors were sampled from a man aged 25 to 45 with HIV. CDR3s include the opening cysteine and the closing phenylalanine or tryptophan. D genes are given only for firm matches.

>TRBJ2-1|.|TRBV9
TGTGCCAGCAGTGCTGAAACCAGTTTGTCAGGGATTCAATTCTTC
CASSAETSLSGIQFF
>TRBJ1-5|.|TRBV9
TGTGCCAGCAGCGAGGGAGGGGGGGCTGGGCCCCAGCATTTT
CASSEGGGAGPQHF
>TRBJ2-5|.|TRBV14
TGTGCCAGCAGCCAAGAAGCTCCCCTGGGGACCCAGTACTTC
CASSQEAPLGTQYF
>TRBJ2-2|TRBD2|TRBV7-6
TGTGCCAGCAGCCGCCCCACTAGCGTCGGGGAGCTGTTTTTT
CASSRPTSVGELFF
>TRBJ2-7|.|TRBV6-5
TGTGCCAGCAGTTACGGCGAAATCGACGAGCAGTACTTC
CASSYGEIDEQYF
>TRBJ2-7|TRBD2|TRBV18
TGTGCCAGCTCACCATCGGGACTAGCGGGGGAGTACGAGCAGTACTTC
CASSPSGLAGEYEQYF
>TRBJ2-3|TRBD2|TRBV27
TGTGCCAGCAGTTCGGGACTAGCGGGTCATACGCAGTATTTT
CASSSGLAGHTQYF
>TRBJ2-3|TRBD2|TRBV27
TGTGCCAGCAGGGTTCTGCGGGAGGGCCGGGTAGATACGCAGTATTTT
CASRVLREGRVDTQYF
>TRBJ2-3|.|TRBV2
TGTGCCAGAGAGGGTGTAGATACGCAGTATTTT
CAREGVDTQYF
>TRBJ1-1|.|TRBV19
TGTGCCAGTAACGTGGGGGTGGGGAACACTGAAGCTTTCTTT
CASNVGVGNTEAFF
>TRBJ1-4|.|TRBV5-1
TGCGCCAGCAGCTCGGGGGCAGCCAGTAATGAAAAACTGTTTTTT
CASSSGAASNEKLFF
>TRBJ1-1|.|TRBV9
TGTGCCAGCAGCGTAGTTACGGGCTACGATTTAGAGGCTTTCTTT
CASSVVTGYDLEAFF
>TRBJ1-2|.|TRBV14
TGTGCCAGCAGCCAAAGTTTCTCCCCTTTCTATGGCTACACCTTC
CASSQSFSPFYGYTF
>TRBJ2-3|.|TRBV15
TGTGCCACCAGCAGAGATAGCCCCCAGGATACGCAGTATTTT
CATSRDSPQDTQYF
>TRBJ1-1|TRBD1|TRBV2
TGTGCCAGCAGCGAACAGGGGGACACTGAAGCTTTCTTT
CASSEQGDTEAFF
>TRBJ1-6|.|TRBV18
TGTGCCAGCTCACCGCAAACAGGGACTAATTCACCCCTCCACTTT
CASSPQTGTNSPLHF
>TRBJ1-3|.|TRBV19
TGTGCCACCTCCGGGGACACAGGAAACACCATATATTTT
CATSGDTGNTIYF
>TRBJ1-5|.|TRBV4-1
TGCGCCAGCAGTCACAGGGAGTATAGCAATCAGCCCCAGCATTTT
CASSHREYSNQPQHF
>TRBJ2-7|.|TRBV4-1
TGCGCCAGCAGCCAGGTTACAGCACCCGAGCAGTACTTC
CASSQVTAPEQYF
>TRBJ2-3|.|TRBV9
TGTGCCAGCAGCGCCTCCGGGCCTCGTGATACGCAGTATTTT
CASSASGPRDTQYF
>TRBJ1-1|.|TRBV4-3
TGCGCCAGCAGCCAACACCCAGGGAACACTGAAGCTTTCTTT
CASSQHPGNTEAFF
>TRBJ2-2|TRBD1|TRBV11-3
TGTGCCAGCAGCCCGGGACAGGGATGGATCGGGGAGCTGTTTTTT
CASSPGQGWIGELFF
>TRBJ2-7|.|TRBV6-1
TGTGCCAGTAAAGACACCTACTCCTCCTACGAGCAGTACTTC
CASKDTYSSYEQYF